This is a list of T cell receptor beta chains from one sample in a study. Each CDR3 protein is one row after TCRdb ran MiXCR on the 5' RACE reads. Among 35,000 to 50,000 distinct CDR3 sequences listed, roughly 31% were seen once. The sample taken for sequencing was tumor-infiltrating memory CD4+ T cells sorted from the breast tumor. The receptors were sampled from a female donor with breast cancer. The CDR3 runs from the conserved cysteine through the conserved F or W. D genes are given only for firm matches. Not every row has a clone size; where given, it reads once, few, many or a size class.

D: .; size: few; V: TRBV12-3/TRBV12-4; J: TRBJ2-7; DNA: TGTGCCAGCAGATCCGCAACAGGGACCCAAGGGTCCTACGAGCAGTACTTC; CDR3: CASRSATGTQGSYEQYF
D: TRBD2; size: few; V: TRBV10-3; J: TRBJ2-1; DNA: TGTGCCATCAGTGCGCTAGCGGAAGACTACAATGAGCAGTTCTTC; CDR3: CAISALAEDYNEQFF
D: .; size: .; V: TRBV28; J: TRBJ1-5; DNA: TGTGCCAGCAGTCCGCGGGGCAAGGGCCTCAATCAGCCCCAGCATTTT; CDR3: CASSPRGKGLNQPQHF
D: TRBD2; size: .; V: TRBV20-1; J: TRBJ2-7; DNA: TGCAGTACTAGAGAGGGCGGGAGGGCTCCCTACGAGCAGTACTTC; CDR3: CSTREGGRAPYEQYF
D: .; size: few; V: TRBV12-3/TRBV12-4; J: TRBJ2-2; DNA: TGTGCCAGCAGTCCCCTTGGGGCCGGGGAGCTGTTTTTT; CDR3: CASSPLGAGELFF
D: TRBD2; size: .; V: TRBV11-2; J: TRBJ2-5; DNA: TGTGCCAGCAGCATACTCTTGGGTCGGGGGGTCCAAGAGGCCCAGTACTTC; CDR3: CASSILLGRGVQEAQYF
D: .; size: few; V: TRBV15; J: TRBJ2-2; DNA: TGTGCCACCAGCAGAGATCGGAGCGGGGAGCTGTTTTTT; CDR3: CATSRDRSGELFF
D: .; size: .; V: TRBV12-3/TRBV12-4; J: TRBJ2-5; DNA: TGTGCCAGCAGCAGAGACTTGAAAGAGACCCAGTACTTC; CDR3: CASSRDLKETQYF
D: .; size: many; V: TRBV7-2; J: TRBJ2-7; DNA: TGTGCCAGCAGCCGAGATATATTAGCACCCTACGAGCAGTACTTC; CDR3: CASSRDILAPYEQYF
D: TRBD1; size: many; V: TRBV4-2; J: TRBJ2-7; DNA: TGTGCCAGCAGCCCGCAAGGGACAGAGGTCCCCGAGCAGTACTTC; CDR3: CASSPQGTEVPEQYF
D: .; size: few; V: TRBV12-3/TRBV12-4; J: TRBJ2-5; DNA: TGTGCCAGCAGTTTAATGACAAGAGAAGAGACCCAGTACTTC; CDR3: CASSLMTREETQYF
D: .; size: few; V: TRBV3-1; J: TRBJ2-2; DNA: TGTGCCAGCGGAGGGCCAGACAACACCGGGGAGCTGTTTTTT; CDR3: CASGGPDNTGELFF
D: .; size: .; V: TRBV4-1; J: TRBJ2-7; DNA: TGCGCCAGCAGCCAAACTACTACAAGGGGGTTCGTCTCCTACGAGCAGTACTTC; CDR3: CASSQTTTRGFVSYEQYF
D: .; size: .; V: TRBV30; J: TRBJ2-7; DNA: TGTGCCTGGGAGGACGGACAGTTAACCTACGAGCAGTACTTC; CDR3: CAWEDGQLTYEQYF
D: TRBD1; size: many; V: TRBV20-1; J: TRBJ1-2; DNA: TGCAGTGCTAGTGGTGAACAGGGGGCAGATGGCTACACCTTC; CDR3: CSASGEQGADGYTF
D: TRBD1; size: .; V: TRBV4-2; J: TRBJ2-4; DNA: TGTGCCAACAGCCAAGATGGGGCAGGGGGAAACATTCAGTACTTC; CDR3: CANSQDGAGGNIQYF
D: .; size: few; V: TRBV11-2; J: TRBJ2-2; DNA: TGTGCCAGCAGCTTAGAATCCAGCGGGACCGGGGAGCTGTTTTTT; CDR3: CASSLESSGTGELFF
D: .; size: few; V: TRBV11-3; J: TRBJ2-1; DNA: TGTGCCAGCAGCTGGAGCGGTTACTACAATGAGCAGTTCTTC; CDR3: CASSWSGYYNEQFF
D: TRBD1; size: many; V: TRBV7-6; J: TRBJ2-1; DNA: TGTGCCAGCAGCTTAGCCCCCGACAGGGGGAATGAGCAGTTCTTC; CDR3: CASSLAPDRGNEQFF
D: .; size: many; V: TRBV12-3/TRBV12-4; J: TRBJ1-1; DNA: TGTGCCAGCAGATCCTTCGGAGACGCCGAAACTGAAGCTTTCTTT; CDR3: CASRSFGDAETEAFF
D: TRBD1; size: few; V: TRBV20-1; J: TRBJ1-5; DNA: TGCAGTGCTACCGAGGGAGGGGGCAAGCATTTT; CDR3: CSATEGGGKHF
D: TRBD2; size: once; V: TRBV27; J: TRBJ2-5; DNA: TGTGCCAGCAGTTTGCTCCGGACTAGCGGCACGCAAGAGACCCAGTACTTC; CDR3: CASSLLRTSGTQETQYF
D: .; size: .; V: TRBV7-9; J: TRBJ2-5; DNA: TGTGCCAGCAGCTTCAGGGTACCAGAGACCCAGTACTTC; CDR3: CASSFRVPETQYF
D: .; size: few; V: TRBV10-3; J: TRBJ1-1; DNA: TGTGCCATCAGTGAGTCGGGGGAGGCGAACACTGAAGCTTTCTTT; CDR3: CAISESGEANTEAFF
D: .; size: .; V: TRBV10-3; J: TRBJ2-6; DNA: TGTGCCGCTTGCCCGGGGGCGGCCAACGTCCTGACTTTC; CDR3: CAACPGAANVLTF
D: TRBD2; size: once; V: TRBV7-9; J: TRBJ2-2; DNA: TGTGCCAGCAGCTTAGTGGCGGGAGTTTACACCGGGGAGCTGTTTTTT; CDR3: CASSLVAGVYTGELFF
D: TRBD2; size: .; V: TRBV7-2; J: TRBJ2-2; DNA: TGTGCCAGCAGCTTTTCCGGGACTAGCCTTTTCTCCCCCGGGGAGCTGTTTTTT; CDR3: CASSFSGTSLFSPGELFF
D: .; size: .; V: TRBV7-9; J: TRBJ1-5; DNA: TGTGCCAGCGGGGGGAGTTATAGCAATCAGCCCCAGCATTTT; CDR3: CASGGSYSNQPQHF